Below, 20 T cell receptor beta chains from the same sample are listed, as sequenced in a study of T cell responses to AZD1222 COVID-19 vaccine. TCRdb's copy holds only in-frame clones and misses some; the assay was immunoSEQ multiplex PCR. Here the sample spans some 150,000 clones, 82% being singletons. Sequences were derived from peripheral blood, sampled on day 0 of MenACWY control vaccination. The receptors come from an adult in good health.

This chain joins TRBV9 and TRBJ2-3; 8 bases match TRBD2. Germline loops: CDR1 SGDLS, CDR2 YYNGEE. The CDR3 loop spans 14 amino acids. V shed 0 bases, J shed 4 bases, and the junction held 1 base outside the gene matches. DNA of the CDR3: TGTGCCAGCAGCGTAGCGGGGGGGCCAGATACGCAGTATTTT. Translation: CASSVAGGPDTQYF.

The V call is TRBV11-2, the J call TRBJ2-7; D gene unclear. The V end was cut by 0 bases, the J end by 6 bases, with 9 bases between. Per the germline V gene, CDR1 is SGHAT and CDR2 is FQNNGV. This CDR3 spans 13 amino acids. This CDR3 reads CASSLEALSEQYV. The CDR3, as DNA: TGTGCCAGCAGCTTAGAGGCACTCAGCGAGCAGTACGTC.

J is TRBJ2-3 and V is TRBV29-1, with D possibly being TRBD1 (5 bases). CDR1 and CDR2 (germline): SQVTM, ANQGSEA. The length of the CDR3 is 12 residues. Trimming removed 8 bases at V and 2 bases at J, with 11 bases between. CDR3 amino acids: CSNRQLTDTQYF. The CDR3 nucleotides read TGCAGCAACAGACAGCTCACAGATACGCAGTATTTT.

The V gene is TRBV6-5, the J gene TRBJ2-5; the D gene is possibly TRBD1 (5 bases). The CDR3 is 13 residues long. Per the germline V gene, CDR1 is MNHEY and CDR2 is SVGAGI. The V end was cut by 6 bases, the J end by 2 bases, with 10 bases between. The DNA for the CDR3 is TGTGCCAGCAGAGACACAGGACAAGAGACCCAGTACTTC. Translated: CASRDTGQETQYF.

The chain has TRBV3-1 (or the pseudogene TRBV3-2) and TRBJ1-3; no clear D. The germline CDR1 and CDR2 sequences are LGHDT and YNNKEL (reference sequence). Between the trimmed V and J ends, which lost 4 bases and 6 bases, there was a span of 13 bases. CDR3 length equals 14 residues. The CDR3 spells CASSPLGGSNTIYF. The CDR3 region has the DNA TGTGCCAGCAGCCCCCTCGGAGGGTCAAACACCATATATTTT.

The chain links TRBV5-5 to TRBJ1-3; 7 bases fit TRBD1. The germline V gene has CDR1 SGHKS and CDR2 YYEKEE (reference sequence). The CDR3 is 14 amino acids. V lost 2 bases to trimming and J lost 4 bases; unmatched junction nucleotides: 3. CDR3 bases: TGTGCCAGCAGCTTTCAGGGGGAGGGAAACACCATATATTTT. Translating it yields CASSFQGEGNTIYF.

The J gene is TRBJ2-7, the V gene TRBV5-1, with 7 bases fitting TRBD1. J gave up 1 base and V 0 bases, and 4 bases lay outside the gene matches. The V gene's germline CDR1 is SGHRS and CDR2 YFSETQ. CDR3 size: 15 residues. CDR3 residues: CASSLGDRVSYEQYF. The CDR3 bases are TGCGCCAGCAGCTTGGGCGACAGGGTTTCCTACGAGCAGTACTTC.

V gene TRBV7-9 combines with J gene TRBJ2-7; the D gene is possibly TRBD1 (6 bases). Per the germline V gene, CDR1 is SEHNR and CDR2 is FQNEAQ (reference sequence). The CDR3 contains 14 residues. V lost 3 bases, J lost 0 bases, and 9 bases lay in between. CDR3 bases: TGTGCCAGCAGCTTTGGGGGCCGCTCCTACGAGCAGTACGTC. It is translated as CASSFGGRSYEQYV.

This sequence joins TRBV27 and TRBJ2-5, with 8 bases matching TRBD1. The germline V gene encodes CDR1 MNHEY and CDR2 SMNVEV (reference sequence). The CDR3 has 13 residues. V lost 8 bases, J lost 5 bases, and 7 bases stayed unmatched. Here the CDR3 reads CASGYRGDETQYF. The CDR3 DNA follows: TGTGCCAGCGGGTACAGGGGGGATGAGACCCAGTACTTC.

The V call is TRBV19, the J call TRBJ2-1, with TRBD1 identical over 7 bases. Losses at the gene ends were 6 bases for V and 4 bases for J; bases not matched to a gene: 9. The germline gives CDR1 LNHDA, CDR2 SQIVND (reference sequence). This CDR3 region has 15 residues. In DNA form, the CDR3 reads TGTGCCAGTAGACAAGCCGGGACAGATTACAATGAGCAGTTCTTC. Amino acid sequence: CASRQAGTDYNEQFF.

The rearrangement links TRBV6-5 to TRBJ1-5; TRBD1 matches 10 bases. Germline V gene data show CDR1 as MNHEY and CDR2 as SVGAGI. With 2 bases clipped from V and 4 bases from J, the junction kept 2 bases outside the gene matches. The CDR3 runs to 15 residues. The chain's CDR3 is CASSYGTGDNQPQHF. The CDR3 DNA reads TGTGCCAGCAGTTACGGGACAGGGGATAATCAGCCCCAGCATTTT.

The table lists this clone with a few counts. This chain connects TRBV6-5 to TRBJ1-6; TRBD1 is a possible D gene (5 bases). This CDR3 has 15 residues. CDR1 MNHEY and CDR2 SVGAGI come from the germline V gene. Trimming cost V 2 bases and J 3 bases, with 8 bases left between them. CDR3 in amino acids: CASSYGRVYNSPLHF. The CDR3 nucleotides are TGTGCCAGCAGTTACGGCAGGGTCTATAATTCACCCCTCCACTTT.

This clone was picked up one time. The chain is built from TRBV10-2 and TRBJ1-4; D might be TRBD1 (5 bases). V lost 3 bases and J lost 0, with 11 bases in between. This CDR3 has 16 amino acids. Germline CDR1 and CDR2: WSHSY and SAAADI. The CDR3 region is CASSDGGHATNEKLFF. The DNA for the CDR3 is TGCGCCAGCAGTGATGGCGGACATGCAACTAATGAAAAACTGTTTTTT.

The chain has TRBV5-1 and TRBJ1-1; D is perhaps TRBD1 (5 bases). Between the trimmed V and J ends, which lost 6 bases and 5 bases, there was a span of 11 bases. Germline loops: CDR1 SGHRS, CDR2 YFSETQ. CDR3 length: 12 amino acids. The CDR3 bases are TGCGCCAGCACGGGGGAGTGGACTGAAGCTTTCTTT. This sequence encodes CASTGEWTEAFF.

This chain uses TRBV4-1 with TRBJ1-2; 7 nucleotides line up with TRBD1. Germline V gene data show CDR1 as MGHRA and CDR2 as YSYEKL. V shed 1 base and J 2 bases; nucleotides not matched to a gene: 7. This CDR3 is 16 amino acids long. The CDR3 sequence is CASSQGFAGGNYGYTF. The CDR3 DNA reads TGCGCCAGCAGCCAAGGTTTCGCAGGGGGGAACTATGGCTACACCTTC.

The rearrangement joins TRBV4-1 to TRBJ1-4; D perhaps matches TRBD1 (6 bases). The germline CDR1 and CDR2 sequences are MGHRA and YSYEKL. CDR3 size: 18 residues. Trimming removed 1 base from V and 0 bases from J, with 15 bases in between. In DNA form, the CDR3 reads TGCGCCAGCAGCCAAGGTCAGGGGCTAGCTGCAACTAATGAAAAACTGTTTTTT. The encoded protein is CASSQGQGLAATNEKLFF.

The gene calls are TRBV15 and TRBJ2-2, with D possibly being TRBD1 or TRBD2 (5 bases each). Germline CDR1 is LNHNV and CDR2 is YYDKDF (reference sequence). The CDR3 runs to 15 residues. V gave up 7 bases and J gave up 0 bases, with 12 bases separating them. The CDR3 sequence: CATTEVGANTGELFF. The CDR3 nucleotides read TGTGCCACCACGGAAGTGGGGGCGAACACCGGGGAGCTGTTTTTT. Together with reference TRBV15 and TRBJ2-2, the CDR3 gives the full variable domain: DAMVIQNPRYQVTQFGKPVTLSCSQTLNHNVMYWYQQKSSQAPKLLFHYYDKDFNNEADTPDNFQSRRPNTSFCFLDIRSPGLGDTAMYLCATTEVGANTGELFFGEGSRLTVL.

CDR3 in amino acids: CASSQVGTGGDTQYF. The CDR3 DNA is TGCGCCAGCAGCCAAGTTGGGACCGGGGGAGATACGCAGTATTTT. V usage is TRBV4-1 and J usage is TRBJ2-3; the D gene is possibly TRBD2 (6 bases). The CDR3 is 15 residues long. Germline CDR1 is MGHRA and CDR2 is YSYEKL. Trimming pared 1 base from V and 5 bases from J, leaving 13 bases between.

The rearrangement uses TRBV7-8 and TRBJ2-3; 8 bases align to TRBD1. Germline CDR1 SGHVS, CDR2 FQNEAQ. CDR3 size: 14 residues. V dropped 5 bases and J dropped 3; count of bases not matched to a gene: 4. CDR3: CASSRGTGTDTQYF. Here the CDR3 DNA reads TGTGCCAGCAGCCGAGGGACAGGAACAGATACGCAGTATTTT.

V is TRBV19 and J is TRBJ1-1; D is unclear. The V gene's germline CDR1 is LNHDA and CDR2 SQIVND (reference sequence). V lost 8 bases and J lost 1, with 14 bases in between. The CDR3 extends over 14 amino acids. CDR3 bases: TGTGCCAGTGGCGGATTGTACCCGAACACTGAAGCTTTCTTT. It encodes CASGGLYPNTEAFF.